These 15 T cell receptor beta chains came from one sample sequenced in a study of neurological immune-mediated disorders (dated by TCRdb to the late 2010s). The library was made by 5' RACE. Sequenced using an Illumina HiSeq 2500. The raw public reads went through TCRdb reprocessing: fastp at Q25, MiXCR clone calling, in-frame beta chains kept. One record per CDR3 amino acid sequence lists the most common genes and DNA. This sample comprises approximately 23,000 distinct CDR3 sequences, approximately 13% of them detected only once. Of the sample, approximately 5.5% is held by the ten largest clones. The time point label, read with the paper, signifies: technical triplicate 1. The sequenced material came from CD4+ T cells from blood. Receptor source: a female donor with HTLV-1-associated myelopathy (HAM/TSP).

This clonotype occurred many times. This sequence joins TRBV9 and TRBJ2-1; 13 nucleotides line up with TRBD2. The germline V gene encodes CDR1 SGDLS and CDR2 YYNGEE. The length of the CDR3 is 16 residues. J lost 12 bases, V lost 4 bases, and 13 bases had no gene match. The CDR3 loop is CASSKVGTSGKGGQFF. Here the CDR3 DNA reads TGTGCCAGCAGCAAGGTGGGGACTAGCGGGAAGGGAGGGCAGTTCTTC. The whole variable domain, remainder taken from reference TRBV9 and TRBJ2-1, is DSGVTQTPKHLITATGQRVTLRCSPRSGDLSVYWYQQSLDQGLQFLIQYYNGEERAKGNILERFSAQQFPDLHSELNLSSLELGDSALYFCASSKVGTSGKGGQFFGPGTRLTVL.

This clonotype was detected ten times or more. CDR3 residues: CASRTSGMDGELFF. The DNA for the CDR3 is TGCGCCAGCCGTACTAGCGGTATGGACGGGGAGCTGTTTTTT. The chain joins TRBV5-1 to TRBJ2-2; 8 bases line up with TRBD2. V shed 7 bases and J 7 bases; nucleotides not matched to a gene: 9. Germline values: CDR1 SGHRS, CDR2 YFSETQ. CDR3 length: 14 amino acids.

V and J are TRBV24-1 and TRBJ2-3; 16 nucleotides agree with TRBD2. The V gene's germline CDR1 is KGHDR and CDR2 SFDVKD. This CDR3 has 17 amino acids. With V trimmed by 4 bases and J by 5 bases, 5 bases remained unmatched. CDR3 residues: CATSEPGTSGGEDTQYF. In nucleotides, the CDR3 is TGTGCCACCAGTGAACCAGGGACTAGCGGGGGGGAAGATACGCAGTATTTT.

In its sample, this clonotype was seen many times. V and J are TRBV10-3 and TRBJ1-1; D may be TRBD1 (5 bases). The CDR3 consists of 14 residues. CDR1 is ENHRY and CDR2 is SYGVKD in the germline V gene. V was trimmed by 6 bases and J by 1 base, leaving 12 bases between them. The DNA of the CDR3 is TGTGCCATCAGCCCCGGGACGCCGAACACTGAAGCTTTCTTT. Its translation is CAISPGTPNTEAFF.

Many counts were recorded for this clonotype. This chain connects TRBV20-1 to TRBJ2-5, with 8 bases lining up with TRBD2. CDR3 length: 17 residues. The V gene's germline CDR1 is DFQATT and CDR2 SNEGSKA (reference sequence). The V segment lost 4 bases and the J segment 2 bases; nucleotides outside the gene matches: 15. CDR3 nucleotides: TGCAGTGCTATTTTCCCGGCGGCGGGACTAGGACAAGAGACCCAGTACTTC. The encoded protein is CSAIFPAAGLGQETQYF.

Ten or more counts support this clonotype. The chain uses TRBV2 and TRBJ2-6, with D possibly matching TRBD2 (6 bases). The CDR3 sequence is 14 residues long. Trimming took off 8 bases at V and 0 bases at J, with 8 bases between the two ends. CDR1 is SNHLY and CDR2 is FYNNEI in the germline V gene. The CDR3 nucleotides are TGTGCCAGCTGCGGGGACTCTGGGGCCAACGTCCTGACTTTC. This translates into CASCGDSGANVLTF.

This clonotype was seen at least ten times. V and J are TRBV5-1 and TRBJ2-3, with TRBD2 matching over 10 bases. The V gene end was trimmed by 4 bases and the J gene end by 6 bases; junction bases not matched to a gene: 11. The CDR3 extends over 16 amino acids. Germline V gene data show CDR1 as SGHRS and CDR2 as YFSETQ. The CDR3 DNA reads as TGCGCCAGCAGCCCTGAGCGGGGGGGCCAGTTTGATACGCAGTATTTT. The encoded protein is CASSPERGGQFDTQYF.

This clonotype occurred many times. This CDR3 reads CASSVASGITDTQYF. The CDR3 region has the DNA TGTGCCAGCAGTGTGGCTAGCGGGATCACAGATACGCAGTATTTT. This sequence joins TRBV7-9 and TRBJ2-3; 9 nucleotides align to TRBD2. This CDR3 spans 15 amino acids. V trimming: 6 bases; J trimming: 2 bases; junction bases outside the gene matches: 6. Per the germline V gene, CDR1 is SEHNR and CDR2 is FQNEAQ (reference sequence).

By frequency in the sample, this clonotype is medium-sized. This rearrangement joins TRBV20-1 to TRBJ2-5; no clear D gene. The CDR3 has 15 residues. Between the trimmed V and J ends, which lost 2 bases and 7 bases, there was a span of 20 bases. Germline V gene data show CDR1 as DFQATT and CDR2 as SNEGSKA (reference sequence). The chain's CDR3 is CSARIQVAGSGTQYF. The DNA of the CDR3 is TGCAGTGCTAGAATTCAGGTTGCCGGCTCAGGGACCCAGTACTTC.

This clonotype has a count of ten or more. The J gene is TRBJ2-3, the V gene TRBV11-2, with no clear D. The CDR3 sequence is 13 residues long. In germline, CDR1 is SGHAT, CDR2 FQNNGV. V was shortened by 5 bases and J by 5 bases, with 11 bases between the two germline ends. As DNA, the CDR3 is TGTGCCAGCAGCATAAACCGTGGAGATACGCAGTATTTT. As protein: CASSINRGDTQYF.

This clonotype was detected ten times or more. The chain links TRBV5-1 to TRBJ2-2, with D unresolved. Germline V lookup: CDR1 SGHRS, CDR2 YFSETQ. The V end was cut by 0 bases, the J end by 6 bases, with 9 bases between. The CDR3 consists of 14 residues. The CDR3 is CASSLESGSGELFF. For the CDR3, the DNA is TGCGCCAGCAGCTTGGAAAGTGGTTCCGGGGAGCTGTTTTTT.

This clonotype was found many times. This chain links TRBV11-1 with TRBJ2-5; a weak D match, TRBD2 (5 bases). V was trimmed by 4 bases and J by 0 bases, leaving 9 bases between them. Germline CDR1 SGHAT, CDR2 FQDESV (reference sequence). The CDR3 has 14 amino acids. This chain's CDR3 is CASSSTGYQETQYF. Here the CDR3 DNA reads TGTGCCAGCAGCTCCACGGGGTACCAAGAGACCCAGTACTTC.

In its sample, this clonotype was seen many times. The chain carries TRBV20-1 and TRBJ1-6, with D possibly being TRBD1 (5 bases). V was cut by 7 bases and J by 0 bases, with 13 bases left in between. Germline V gene sequence: CDR1 DFQATT, CDR2 SNEGSKA (reference sequence). The CDR3 is 15 residues long. The CDR3 DNA follows: TGCAGTGGGCAGCAGGGAAGCTCCTATAATTCACCCCTCCACTTT. Amino acid sequence: CSGQQGSSYNSPLHF.

This clonotype was detected many times. This sequence joins TRBV20-1 and TRBJ2-1, with 8 bases aligning to TRBD2. The ends lost 2 bases at V and 8 bases at J; junction bases unmatched: 8. Per germline, CDR1 DFQATT and CDR2 SNEGSKA (reference sequence). This CDR3 is built from 14 residues. CDR3 sequence reads: CSARPGGGIYEQFF. The CDR3 DNA is TGCAGTGCTAGACCCGGGGGGGGAATATATGAGCAGTTCTTC.

Many counts were recorded for this clonotype. CDR3 sequence: CASSNRGTPRRTDTQYF. The DNA of the CDR3 is TGTGCCAGCAGCAATCGGGGAACACCACGACGCACAGATACGCAGTATTTT. The V call is TRBV6-5, the J call TRBJ2-3, with D possibly being TRBD2 (5 bases). This CDR3 has 17 amino acids. The germline V gene has CDR1 MNHEY and CDR2 SVGAGI. V gave up 6 bases and J gave up 1 base, with 20 bases separating them.